A selection of T cell receptor beta chains follows, all from one sample in a study of CD8 T cells in Susac syndrome. TCRdb re-analysed the immunoSEQ multiplex PCR reads in MiXCR, keeping a single row per CDR3 protein. The sample records 100,000 to 150,000 distinct CDR3 sequences, approximately 96% being singletons. The sample consisted of CD4+ T cells from PBMCs. The receptors here all came from a human donor in good health. Each CDR3 is given with its conserved first and last residue. Fields, in order: D gene, J gene, V gene, clone size, CDR3 protein, CDR3 DNA. D genes are given only for firm matches. Size is omitted from some rows. Given values are once, few, many or a class for expanded clones.

>.|TRBJ1-1|TRBV30|.
CAWSATRETEAFF
TGTGCCTGGAGTGCGACAAGAGAGACTGAAGCTTTCTTT
>TRBD1|TRBJ1-1|TRBV29-1|.
CSVGGTGGRSNTEAFF
TGCAGCGTTGGGGGTACAGGGGGCAGATCGAACACTGAAGCTTTCTTT
>.|TRBJ2-2|TRBV5-4|.
CASSLASRAVTGELFF
TGTGCCAGCAGCTTGGCCTCGAGAGCGGTCACCGGGGAGCTGTTTTTT
>.|TRBJ2-1|TRBV5-4|once
CASSTSRRGYNEQFF
TGTGCCAGCAGCACATCCCGGAGAGGATACAATGAGCAGTTCTTC
>.|TRBJ2-7|TRBV5-6|.
CASSPGRTYEQYF
TGTGCCAGCAGCCCGGGACGGACCTACGAGCAGTACTTC
>.|TRBJ1-3|TRBV4-1|.
CASSQWPIWEGSGNTIYF
TGCGCCAGCAGCCAATGGCCCATATGGGAGGGATCTGGAAACACCATATATTTT
>.|TRBJ1-2|TRBV27|few
CASSLGGNYGYTF
TGTGCCAGCAGTTTAGGGGGGAACTATGGCTACACCTTC
>.|TRBJ2-1|TRBV5-1|.
CASSLSNDEQFF
TGCGCCAGCAGCTTGAGTAACGATGAGCAGTTCTTC
>.|TRBJ1-5|TRBV15|.
CATSRDKPLNQPQHF
TGTGCCACCAGCAGAGATAAGCCCCTCAATCAGCCCCAGCATTTT
>TRBD2|TRBJ2-5|TRBV20-1|.
CSARTSLIETQYF
TGCAGTGCCAGGACTAGCTTAATCGAGACCCAGTACTTC
>.|TRBJ1-1|TRBV12-3/TRBV12-4|.
CASRPLVASAGEAFF
TGTGCCAGCAGGCCCCTCGTGGCCTCGGCGGGTGAAGCTTTCTTT
>.|TRBJ2-2|TRBV30|.
CAWSPGFTGELFF
TGTGCCTGGAGTCCGGGGTTCACCGGGGAGCTGTTTTTT
>TRBD2|TRBJ2-5|TRBV9|.
CASSLWGGAQETQYF
TGTGCCAGCAGCCTTTGGGGGGGAGCCCAAGAGACCCAGTACTTC
>.|TRBJ2-3|TRBV30|once
CAWSVDVGSSKYF
TGTGCCTGGAGTGTGGACGTGGGGTCTTCGAAGTATTTT
>.|TRBJ2-6|TRBV7-2|once
CASSPHGEPGANVLTF
TGTGCCAGCAGCCCCCATGGAGAGCCTGGGGCCAACGTCCTGACTTTC
>TRBD2|TRBJ2-3|TRBV29-1|once
CSAVAGTMNTQYF
TGCAGCGCCGTAGCGGGAACTATGAATACGCAGTATTTT
>.|TRBJ2-1|TRBV19|.
CASGKGPQGGNEQFF
TGTGCCAGTGGAAAAGGGCCCCAAGGTGGCAATGAGCAGTTCTTC
>.|TRBJ2-7|TRBV6-1|.
CASSEAGSLEQYF
TGTGCCAGCAGTGAAGCTGGCTCCCTCGAGCAGTACTTC
>.|TRBJ2-7|TRBV19|.
CASSRTVTYEQYF
TGTGCCAGTAGTCGAACAGTCACCTACGAGCAGTACTTC
>.|TRBJ1-2|TRBV4-1|once
CASSQDQQGPNYGYTF
TGCGCCAGCAGCCAAGATCAGCAGGGCCCTAACTATGGCTACACCTTC
>TRBD1|TRBJ1-5|TRBV29-1|.
CSVSGTGVNQPQHF
TGCAGCGTTTCCGGGACAGGGGTCAATCAGCCCCAGCATTTT
>.|TRBJ1-6|TRBV4-2|.
CASSQDPGGHNSPLHF
TGTGCCAGCAGCCAAGATCCGGGTGGGCATAATTCACCCCTCCACTTT
>.|TRBJ2-7|TRBV11-2|.
CASSARVKQYF
TGTGCCAGCAGCGCCAGGGTGAAGCAGTACTTC
>TRBD1|TRBJ2-1|TRBV6-2/TRBV6-3|once
CASSYSALYRGAYNEQFF
TGTGCCAGCAGTTACTCGGCCCTCTACAGGGGTGCCTACAATGAGCAGTTCTTC
>TRBD1|TRBJ1-2|TRBV12-3/TRBV12-4|once
CASSVRDRAGYTF
TGTGCCAGCAGTGTCCGGGACAGGGCTGGCTACACCTTC
>.|TRBJ2-2|TRBV7-9|once
CATNLLDWGRGELFF
TGTGCCACCAACCTGCTGGATTGGGGACGAGGGGAGCTGTTTTTT
>.|TRBJ2-1|TRBV7-9|.
CASLSQSRGWEQFF
TGTGCCAGTTTAAGCCAGTCACGAGGCTGGGAGCAGTTCTTC
>TRBD1|TRBJ2-7|TRBV5-1|.
CASSFGGQGDFGSPPEQYF
TGCGCCAGCAGCTTTGGAGGACAGGGAGATTTCGGCAGCCCTCCCGAGCAGTACTTC
>.|TRBJ2-7|TRBV4-3|.
CASSQDWVGPYEQYF
TGCGCCAGCAGCCAAGATTGGGTGGGCCCCTACGAGCAGTACTTC
>TRBD1|TRBJ1-6|TRBV20-1|.
CSAKREQGANSPLHF
TGCAGTGCCAAGAGGGAACAGGGGGCCAATTCACCCCTCCACTTT
>TRBD1|TRBJ1-5|TRBV6-6|.
CASSPRDRENQPQHF
TGTGCCAGCAGCCCCCGGGACAGAGAAAATCAGCCCCAGCATTTT
>TRBD1|TRBJ1-5|TRBV4-1|.
CASSQNPTSTGGSNQPQHF
TGCGCCAGCAGCCAAAATCCTACCTCGACAGGGGGCTCCAATCAGCCCCAGCATTTT
>.|TRBJ2-7|TRBV27|.
CASRSIGRAYEQYF
TGTGCCAGCAGATCCATAGGCAGAGCCTACGAGCAGTACTTC
>.|TRBJ2-5|TRBV20-1|.
CSVMEETQYF
TGCAGTGTGATGGAGGAGACCCAGTACTTC
>.|TRBJ1-1|TRBV20-1|.
CSATRGAGEAFF
TGCAGTGCTACGCGGGGGGCGGGTGAAGCTTTCTTT
>.|TRBJ1-1|TRBV19|.
CASGFEAFF
TGTGCCAGTGGGTTTGAAGCTTTCTTT
>.|TRBJ2-6|TRBV20-1|.
CSAVKQGYGANVLTF
TGCAGTGCCGTTAAACAGGGATATGGGGCCAACGTCCTGACTTTC
>.|TRBJ2-1|TRBV20-1|.
CSASDWEMRVGEQFF
TGCAGTGCTAGTGATTGGGAAATGAGGGTAGGAGAGCAGTTCTTC
>.|TRBJ1-3|TRBV7-8|.
CASSLAGAWGRSSGNTIYF
TGTGCCAGCAGCTTAGCGGGGGCCTGGGGGCGAAGCTCTGGAAACACCATATATTTT
>TRBD1|TRBJ2-2|TRBV20-1|.
CSARRQGATGELFF
TGCAGTGCTAGACGTCAGGGGGCGACCGGGGAGCTGTTTTTT
>TRBD1|TRBJ2-5|TRBV5-1|.
CASSQGTGSETQYF
TGCGCCAGCAGCCAAGGGACAGGGTCCGAGACCCAGTACTTC
>TRBD2|TRBJ2-5|TRBV29-1|.
CSARSGRGETQYF
TGCAGCGCCCGAAGCGGGAGAGGGGAGACCCAGTACTTC
>.|TRBJ2-5|TRBV11-2|once
CASRTSSGGVETQYF
TGTGCCAGCAGGACTTCCTCGGGGGGCGTGGAGACCCAGTACTTC